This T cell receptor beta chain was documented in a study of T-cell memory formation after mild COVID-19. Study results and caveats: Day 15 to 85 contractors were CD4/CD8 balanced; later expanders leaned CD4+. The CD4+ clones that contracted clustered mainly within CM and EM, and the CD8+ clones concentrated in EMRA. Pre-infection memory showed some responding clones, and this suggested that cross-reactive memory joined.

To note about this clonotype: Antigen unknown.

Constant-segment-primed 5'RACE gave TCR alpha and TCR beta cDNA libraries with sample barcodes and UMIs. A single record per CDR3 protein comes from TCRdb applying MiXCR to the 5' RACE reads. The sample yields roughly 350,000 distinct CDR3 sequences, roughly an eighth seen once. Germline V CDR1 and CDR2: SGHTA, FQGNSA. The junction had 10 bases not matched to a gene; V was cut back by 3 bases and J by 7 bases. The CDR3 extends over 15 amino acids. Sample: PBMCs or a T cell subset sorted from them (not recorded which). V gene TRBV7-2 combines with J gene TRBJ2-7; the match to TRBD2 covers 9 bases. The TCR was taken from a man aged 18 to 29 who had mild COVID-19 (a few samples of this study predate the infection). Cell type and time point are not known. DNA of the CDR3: TGTGCCAGCAGCTTGTTTGCGGGGGGGCCTGGAGAGCAGTACTTC. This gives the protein CASSLFAGGPGEQYF. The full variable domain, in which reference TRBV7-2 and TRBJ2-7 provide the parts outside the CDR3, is GAGVSQSPSNKVTEKGKDVELRCDPISGHTALYWYRQSLGQGLEFLIYFQGNSAPDKSGLPSDRFSAERTGGSVSTLTIQRTQQEDSAVYLCASSLFAGGPGEQYFGPGTRLTVT.